This TCR beta chain appears in the sequencing data of a study of blood T cell repertoires in COVID-19. The overall study: The origin of the acute and convalescent COVID-19 samples was the United States, Italy and Spain.

This CDR3 comprises 15 residues. CDR1 is PRHDT, CDR2 FYEKMQ, per germline (reference sequence). V was trimmed by 5 bases and J by 5 bases, leaving 18 bases between them. Clones were read by immunoSEQ multiplex PCR, and TCRdb kept only the in-frame ones, dropping some. The table lists 60,000 to 75,000 clones, roughly 88% of them singletons. The TCR comes from a man aged 25-45 years with acute or convalescent COVID-19. The sample was peripheral blood. This sequence joins TRBV13 and TRBJ2-5, with a possible D match to TRBD1 (6 bases). Here the CDR3 DNA reads TGTGCCAGCAGCAGCTCGGAACAGGGCCTGGAGACCCAGTACTTC. It codes for CASSSSEQGLETQYF. The complete variable domain, with remaining parts taken from reference TRBV13 and TRBJ2-5, reads AAGVIQSPRHLIKEKRETATLKCYPIPRHDTVYWYQQGPGQDPQFLISFYEKMQSDKGSIPDRFSAQQFSDYHSELNMSSLELGDSALYFCASSSSEQGLETQYFGPGTRLLVL.